These 23 T cell receptor beta chains came from one sample sequenced in a study of T cells in Graves' hyperthyroidism and ophthalmopathy. Amplification of TCR beta CDR3 regions was performed using RNA transcripts as template. A set of HTBI primers served as the primers for a first-round RT-PCR of the TCR CDR3. MiXCR, run by TCRdb on the multiplex PCR reads, gives a single entry per CDR3 protein. The sample carries fewer than 650,000 distinct CDR3 sequences, approximately 15% recorded once. Sequencing input: blood. Receptor source: a young woman with Graves' hyperthyroidism that later progressed to Graves' ophthalmopathy.

V gene TRBV4-1 combines with J gene TRBJ1-4; D might be TRBD1 (5 bases). CDR1 is MGHRA and CDR2 is YSYEKL in the germline V gene. The CDR3 runs 17 residues. Between the trimmed V and J ends, which lost 1 base and 8 bases, there was a span of 20 bases. The CDR3: CASSQGQTGGIGEKLFF. For the CDR3, the DNA is TGCGCCAGCAGCCAAGGGCAAACCGGGGGAATAGGGGAAAAACTGTTTTTT.

To note about this clonotype: Since a much larger clone is just one base distant, this may be a read error. The chain employs TRBV7-8 and TRBJ2-5; the D call may be TRBD1 or TRBD2 (5 bases each). The CDR3 is made up of 13 amino acids. Germline V gene sequence: CDR1 SGHVS, CDR2 FQNEAQ. The CDR3 DNA follows: TGTGCCAGCAATATGAAGGGGCCCGGGACCCAGCACTTC. Protein product: CASNMKGPGTQHF.

This chain uses TRBV5-6 with TRBJ2-1; D possibly corresponds to TRBD2 (5 bases). This CDR3 contains 13 residues. CDR1 is SGHDT, CDR2 YYEEEE, per germline. Trimming shortened V by 5 bases and J by 8 bases, and 14 bases separated the two germline ends. This chain's CDR3 is CASRDGVYHEQFF. The CDR3 DNA reads as TGTGCCAGCAGAGACGGGGTATACCATGAGCAGTTCTTC.

This clonotype was seen ten or more times. The chain employs TRBV24-1 and TRBJ2-7, with D maybe TRBD1 (5 bases). Germline V lookup: CDR1 KGHDR, CDR2 SFDVKD. Between the trimmed V and J ends, which lost 4 bases and 2 bases, there was a span of 8 bases. The CDR3 runs 13 residues. The DNA for the CDR3 is TGTGCCACCAGTGACAGGGTCACCTACGAGCAGTACTTC. Amino acids: CATSDRVTYEQYF.

This clonotype was counted ten times or more. The rearrangement uses TRBV27 and TRBJ2-7; 8 nucleotides align to TRBD2. Germline CDR1 and CDR2: MNHEY and SMNVEV (reference sequence). CDR3 length: 13 residues. V lost 3 bases and J lost 6; bases outside the gene matches: 4. The CDR3 sequence is CASSFSRGGEQYF. The DNA of the CDR3 is TGTGCCAGCAGTTTTTCCCGGGGGGGCGAGCAGTACTTC.

Regarding this clonotype: With a much larger clone just one base away, this may be a read error. The chain carries TRBV5-5 and TRBJ1-4; 9 bases align to TRBD1. Germline V CDR1 and CDR2: SGHKS, YYEKEE (reference sequence). Germline trimming cut 4 bases from V and 8 bases from J; bases unmatched to any gene: 9. The CDR3 sequence is 15 residues long. The CDR3 nucleotides read TGTGCCAGCAGCGCCTTCACAGGGGGCTGCGAAAAACTGTTTTTT. Protein: CASSAFTGGCEKLFF. The full variable domain, completed using reference TRBV5-5 and TRBJ1-4, is DAGVTQSPTHLIKTRGQQVTLRCSPISGHKSVSWYQQVLGQGPQFIFQYYEKEERGRGNFPDRFSARQFPNYSSELNVNALLLGDSALYLCASSAFTGGCEKLFFGSGTQLSVL.

This chain links TRBV20-1 with TRBJ2-2; 8 bases are shared with TRBD1. The CDR3 spans 15 residues. Germline lookup yields CDR1 DFQATT and CDR2 SNEGSKA (reference sequence). J was trimmed by 7 bases and V by 1 base; bases with no gene match: 8. This CDR3 is CSARGVDRGYGELFF. As DNA, the CDR3 is TGCAGTGCTAGAGGGGTCGACAGGGGTTACGGGGAGCTGTTTTTT.

The table lists this clonotype with many counts. The J gene is TRBJ2-4, the V gene TRBV2; the D gene is possibly TRBD2 (6 bases). From germline, CDR1 is SNHLY and CDR2 FYNNEI. The length of the CDR3 is 15 residues. V was trimmed by 7 bases and J by 0 bases, leaving 13 bases between them. The CDR3 is CASIPSGVAKNIQYF. The CDR3 region has the DNA TGTGCCAGCATCCCCTCGGGGGTAGCCAAAAACATTCAGTACTTC. Filled out from reference TRBV2 and TRBJ2-4, the complete variable domain reads EPEVTQTPSHQVTQMGQEVILRCVPISNHLYFYWYRQILGQKVEFLVSFYNNEISEKSEIFDDQFSVERPDGSNFTLKIRSTKLEDSAMYFCASIPSGVAKNIQYFGAGTRLSVL.

This clonotype is labeled as medium-sized. The V call is TRBV19, the J call TRBJ1-5; 12 positions match TRBD1. V lost 6 bases, J lost 7 bases, and 16 bases stayed unmatched. This CDR3 is 18 amino acids long. Germline assignment: CDR1 LNHDA and CDR2 SQIVND (reference sequence). CDR3 residues: CASSPTSGTGGGWQPQHF. The CDR3 DNA is TGTGCCAGTAGCCCTACCTCCGGGACAGGGGGCGGGTGGCAGCCCCAGCATTTT.

This clonotype was seen many times. The chain employs TRBV12-3 or TRBV12-4 and TRBJ2-7; no firm D call. The length of the CDR3 is 13 residues. Trimming removed 6 bases at V and 0 bases at J, with 9 bases between. CDR3 DNA: TGTGCCAGCAGAAAGACCGTCTCCTACGAGCAGTACTTC. As protein: CASRKTVSYEQYF.

In its sample, this clonotype was seen a few times. The chain has TRBV7-2 and TRBJ2-5; TRBD1 aligns across 7 bases. Trimming took 5 bases from V and 4 from J; bases not matched to a gene: 13. This CDR3 contains 16 residues. CDR1 and CDR2 from the germline V gene are SGHTA and FQGNSA. The CDR3 coding sequence is TGTGCCAGCAGCCTGTACCCGACAGGGCTGAGAGAGACCCAGTACTTC. It yields the protein CASSLYPTGLRETQYF.

Ten or more counts support this clonotype. The rearrangement uses TRBV10-3 and TRBJ1-5; 8 nucleotides match TRBD1. Germline V CDR1 and CDR2: ENHRY, SYGVKD. CDR3 length equals 16 residues. Losses at the gene ends were 4 bases for V and 2 bases for J; bases not matched to a gene: 7. The CDR3 is CAISGQGAVGNQPQHF. The CDR3 bases are TGTGCCATCAGTGGTCAGGGGGCCGTTGGCAATCAGCCCCAGCATTTT.

At least ten counts were recorded for this clonotype. The V call is TRBV30, the J call TRBJ2-2, with 7 bases aligning to TRBD1. Germline V CDR1 and CDR2: GTSNPN, SVGIG (reference sequence). V dropped 1 base and J dropped 0; count of bases not matched to a gene: 2. The CDR3 has 15 amino acids. CDR3 amino acids: CAWSAGTANTGELFF. CDR3 nucleotide sequence: TGTGCCTGGAGTGCCGGGACAGCGAACACCGGGGAGCTGTTTTTT.

This clonotype was counted at least ten times. The rearrangement links TRBV9 to TRBJ1-3; D may be TRBD1 (6 bases). Germline V gives CDR1 SGDLS, CDR2 YYNGEE. The CDR3 is 14 residues long. Between the trimmed V and J ends, which lost 7 bases and 2 bases, there was a span of 13 bases. CDR3 amino acids: CASSAGEAGNTIYF. The DNA of the CDR3 is TGTGCCAGCTCAGCAGGGGAGGCTGGAAACACCATATATTTT.

This clonotype appeared many times. The chain uses TRBV2 and TRBJ2-7; D unresolved. CDR1 is SNHLY, CDR2 FYNNEI, per germline. V was pared by 1 base and J by 4 bases, with 5 bases between. CDR3 length: 12 amino acids. The CDR3 sequence is CASSEDRYEQYF. In DNA, the CDR3 is TGTGCCAGCAGTGAAGACAGATACGAGCAGTACTTC.

There are a few counts of this clonotype. This chain uses TRBV27 with TRBJ1-3; D gene ambiguous. This CDR3 comprises 16 residues. Germline V gene sequence: CDR1 MNHEY, CDR2 SMNVEV (reference sequence). V was pared by 0 bases and J by 0 bases, with 9 bases between. The CDR3 spells CASSLSLINSGNTIYF. As DNA, the CDR3 is TGTGCCAGCAGTTTATCCCTGATTAACTCTGGAAACACCATATATTTT.

This clonotype was recorded many times. This rearrangement joins TRBV19 to TRBJ2-7; 11 nucleotides align to TRBD1. Germline V gene lookup returns CDR1 LNHDA and CDR2 SQIVND (reference sequence). With 2 bases clipped from V and 3 bases from J, the junction kept 3 bases outside the gene matches. CDR3 length equals 15 residues. The CDR3: CASSIWDRGNYEQYF. CDR3 DNA sequence: TGTGCCAGTAGTATATGGGACAGGGGGAACTACGAGCAGTACTTC. The variable domain in full, with the rest retrieved from reference TRBV19 and TRBJ2-7, is DGGITQSPKYLFRKEGQNVTLSCEQNLNHDAMYWYRQDPGQGLRLIYYSQIVNDFQKGDIAEGYSVSREKKESFPLTVTSAQKNPTAFYLCASSIWDRGNYEQYFGPGTRLTVT.

There are a few counts of this clonotype. The V and J genes are TRBV10-2 and TRBJ2-7, with D perhaps matching TRBD1 (5 bases). The CDR3 loop spans 14 amino acids. Trimming shortened V by 2 bases and J by 4 bases, and 12 bases separated the two germline ends. Per germline, CDR1 WSHSY and CDR2 SAAADI. CDR3 loop: CASSERQSPYEQYF. The CDR3 coding sequence is TGCGCCAGCAGTGAGAGACAGAGCCCATACGAGCAGTACTTC.

CDR3 DNA sequence: TGCAGTGCCCACGCGGATAGCAATCAGCCCCAGCATTTT. Encoded protein: CSAHADSNQPQHF. The chain employs TRBV20-1 and TRBJ1-5; no definite D call. This CDR3 is built from 13 residues. The germline CDR1 and CDR2 sequences are DFQATT and SNEGSKA (reference sequence). Trimming left V 6 bases short and J 0 bases short, with 9 bases between.

This clonotype occurred many times. The chain is built from TRBV6-5 and TRBJ1-4, with no clear D. Trimming pared 2 bases from V and 0 bases from J, leaving 4 bases between. The CDR3 runs 14 residues. CDR1 MNHEY and CDR2 SVGAGI come from the germline V gene. The CDR3 DNA is TGTGCCAGCAGTTACGAGACAACTAATGAAAAACTGTTTTTT. This codes for CASSYETTNEKLFF.

This clonotype was recorded many times. V usage is TRBV11-2 and J usage is TRBJ2-1; no clear D. From germline, CDR1 is SGHAT and CDR2 FQNNGV. This CDR3 has 17 residues. V shed 1 base and J shed 0 bases, with 13 bases lying between them. In nucleotides, the CDR3 is TGTGCCAGCAGCTTAGGAAAGCTAATGAGCTCCTACAATGAGCAGTTCTTC. This encodes CASSLGKLMSSYNEQFF. The full variable domain, completed using reference TRBV11-2 and TRBJ2-1, is EAGVAQSPRYKIIEKRQSVAFWCNPISGHATLYWYQQILGQGPKLLIQFQNNGVVDDSQLPKDRFSAERLKGVDSTLKIQPAKLEDSAVYLCASSLGKLMSSYNEQFFGPGTRLTVL.

This clonotype occurred many times. The gene calls are TRBV12-3 or TRBV12-4 and TRBJ1-1, with D perhaps matching TRBD1 (5 bases). V was cut by 9 bases and J by 1 base, with 15 bases left in between. CDR3 size: 14 residues. The CDR3, as DNA: TGTGCCAGTGGGACTCTCGTGTGGAACACTGAAGCTTTCTTT. Residues: CASGTLVWNTEAFF.

Only a few counts were recorded for this clonotype. J is TRBJ2-7 and V is TRBV7-9; D is unclear. The CDR3 has 13 amino acids. V lost 0 bases and J 7 bases, leaving 10 bases between the germline ends. Looked up from germline, CDR1 is SEHNR and CDR2 is FQNEAQ (reference sequence). The CDR3 sequence: CASSLASRWEQYF. The DNA of the CDR3 is TGTGCCAGCAGCTTAGCGAGTAGGTGGGAGCAGTACTTC.